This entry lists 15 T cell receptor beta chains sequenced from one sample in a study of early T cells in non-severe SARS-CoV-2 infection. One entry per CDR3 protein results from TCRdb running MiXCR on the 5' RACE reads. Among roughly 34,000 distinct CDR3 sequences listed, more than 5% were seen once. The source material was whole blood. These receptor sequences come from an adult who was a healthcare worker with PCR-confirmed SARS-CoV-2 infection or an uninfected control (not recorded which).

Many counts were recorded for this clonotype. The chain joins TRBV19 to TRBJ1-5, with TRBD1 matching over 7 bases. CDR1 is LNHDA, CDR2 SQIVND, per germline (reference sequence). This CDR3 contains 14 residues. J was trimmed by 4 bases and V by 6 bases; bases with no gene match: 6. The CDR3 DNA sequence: TGTGCCAGTAGGCTCGGGACAGTAAATCAGCCCCAGCATTTT. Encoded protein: CASRLGTVNQPQHF.

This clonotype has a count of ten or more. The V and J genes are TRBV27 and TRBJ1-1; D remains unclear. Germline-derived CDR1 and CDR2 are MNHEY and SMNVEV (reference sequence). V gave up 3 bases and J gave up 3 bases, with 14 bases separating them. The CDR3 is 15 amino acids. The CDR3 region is CASSLVGPVDTEAFF. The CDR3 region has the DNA TGTGCCAGCAGTTTGGTAGGGCCAGTGGACACTGAAGCTTTCTTT.

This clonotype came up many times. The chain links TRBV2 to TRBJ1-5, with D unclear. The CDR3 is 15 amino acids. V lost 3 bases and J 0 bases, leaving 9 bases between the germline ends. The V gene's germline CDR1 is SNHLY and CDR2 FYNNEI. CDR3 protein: CASSETPYSNQPQHF. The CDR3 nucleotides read TGTGCCAGCAGTGAGACTCCCTATAGCAATCAGCCCCAGCATTTT.

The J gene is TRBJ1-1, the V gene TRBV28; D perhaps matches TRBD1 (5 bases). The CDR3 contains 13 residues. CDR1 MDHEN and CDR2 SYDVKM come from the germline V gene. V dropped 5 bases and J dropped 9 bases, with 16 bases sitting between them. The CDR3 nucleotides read TGTGCCAGCAGTCCCCCTAGCAGGGCTAAAGCTTTCTTT. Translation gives CASSPPSRAKAFF.

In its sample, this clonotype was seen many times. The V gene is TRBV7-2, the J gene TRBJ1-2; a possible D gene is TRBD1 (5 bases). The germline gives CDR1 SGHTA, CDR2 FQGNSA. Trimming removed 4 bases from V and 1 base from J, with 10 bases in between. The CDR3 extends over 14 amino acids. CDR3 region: CASSSRGLNYGYTF. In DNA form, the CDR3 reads TGTGCCAGCAGCTCCCGGGGCCTTAACTATGGCTACACCTTC.

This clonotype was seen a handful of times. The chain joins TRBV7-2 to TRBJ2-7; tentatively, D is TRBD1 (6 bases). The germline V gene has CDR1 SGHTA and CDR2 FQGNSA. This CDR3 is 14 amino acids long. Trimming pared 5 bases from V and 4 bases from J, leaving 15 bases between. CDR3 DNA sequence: TGTGCCAGCAGCCAAACTCAGGGGTCGTACGAGCAGTACTTC. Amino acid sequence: CASSQTQGSYEQYF.

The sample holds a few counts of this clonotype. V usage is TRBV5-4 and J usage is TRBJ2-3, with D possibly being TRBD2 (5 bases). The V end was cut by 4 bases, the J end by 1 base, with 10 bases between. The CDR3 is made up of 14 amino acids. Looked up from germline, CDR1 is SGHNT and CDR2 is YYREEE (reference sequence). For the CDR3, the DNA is TGTGCCAGCAGCCCCCTCGGGGGCACAGATACGCAGTATTTT. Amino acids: CASSPLGGTDTQYF.

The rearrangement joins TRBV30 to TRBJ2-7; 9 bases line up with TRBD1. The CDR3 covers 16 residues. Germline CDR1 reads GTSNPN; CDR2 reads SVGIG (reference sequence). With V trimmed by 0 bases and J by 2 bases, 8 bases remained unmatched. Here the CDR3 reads CAWSVRMTGGAYEQYF. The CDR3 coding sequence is TGTGCCTGGAGTGTACGTATGACAGGGGGGGCCTACGAGCAGTACTTC.

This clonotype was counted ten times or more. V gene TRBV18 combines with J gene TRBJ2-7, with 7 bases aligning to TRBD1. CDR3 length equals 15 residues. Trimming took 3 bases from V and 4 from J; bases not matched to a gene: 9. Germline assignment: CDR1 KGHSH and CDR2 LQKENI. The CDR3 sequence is CASSPTETGPYEQYF. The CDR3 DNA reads TGTGCCAGCTCACCTACCGAGACAGGGCCTTACGAGCAGTACTTC.

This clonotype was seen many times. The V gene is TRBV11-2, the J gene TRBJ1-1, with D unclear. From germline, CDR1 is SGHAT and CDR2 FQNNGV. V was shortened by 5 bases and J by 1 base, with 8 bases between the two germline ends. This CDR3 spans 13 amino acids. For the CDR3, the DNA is TGTGCCAGCAGCCTGAGGTCGAACACTGAAGCTTTCTTT. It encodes CASSLRSNTEAFF.

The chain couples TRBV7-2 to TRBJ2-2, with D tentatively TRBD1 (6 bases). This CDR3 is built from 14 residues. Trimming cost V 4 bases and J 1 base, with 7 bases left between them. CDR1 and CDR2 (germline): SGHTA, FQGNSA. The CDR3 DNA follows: TGTGCCAGCAGCTGGGGACAGAACACCGGGGAGCTGTTTTTT. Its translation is CASSWGQNTGELFF.

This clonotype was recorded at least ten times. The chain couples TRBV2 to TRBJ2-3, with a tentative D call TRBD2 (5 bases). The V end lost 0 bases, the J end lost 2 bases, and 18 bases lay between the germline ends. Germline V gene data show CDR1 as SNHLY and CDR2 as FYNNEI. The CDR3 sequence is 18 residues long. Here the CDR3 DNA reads TGTGCCAGCAGTGAAGCGAGGATTCGGACTCGGCCCACAGATACGCAGTATTTT. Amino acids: CASSEARIRTRPTDTQYF.

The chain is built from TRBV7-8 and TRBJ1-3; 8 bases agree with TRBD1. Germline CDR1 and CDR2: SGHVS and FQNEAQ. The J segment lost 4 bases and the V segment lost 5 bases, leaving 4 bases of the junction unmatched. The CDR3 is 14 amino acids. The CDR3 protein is CASSPQGAGNTIYF. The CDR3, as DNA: TGTGCCAGCAGCCCCCAGGGGGCGGGAAACACCATATATTTT.

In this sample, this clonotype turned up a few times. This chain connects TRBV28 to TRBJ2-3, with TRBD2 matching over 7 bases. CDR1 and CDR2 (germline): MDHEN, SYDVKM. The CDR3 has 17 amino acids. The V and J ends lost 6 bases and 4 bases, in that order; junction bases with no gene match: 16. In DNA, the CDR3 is TGTGCCAGCAGCGCTTGGGGGACTATACTGTTCCCAGATACGCAGTATTTT. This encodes CASSAWGTILFPDTQYF. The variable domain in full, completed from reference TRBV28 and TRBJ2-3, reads DVKVTQSSRYLVKRTGEKVFLECVQDMDHENMFWYRQDPGLGLRLIYFSYDVKMKEKGDIPEGYSVSREKKERFSLILESASTNQTSMYLCASSAWGTILFPDTQYFGPGTRLTVL.

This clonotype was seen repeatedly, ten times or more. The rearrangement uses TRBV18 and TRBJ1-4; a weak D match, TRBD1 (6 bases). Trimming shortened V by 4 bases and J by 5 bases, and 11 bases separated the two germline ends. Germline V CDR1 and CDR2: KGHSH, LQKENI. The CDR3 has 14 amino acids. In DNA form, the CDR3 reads TGTGCCAGCTCACTCGGACAGCCGAATGAAAAACTGTTTTTT. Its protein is CASSLGQPNEKLFF.